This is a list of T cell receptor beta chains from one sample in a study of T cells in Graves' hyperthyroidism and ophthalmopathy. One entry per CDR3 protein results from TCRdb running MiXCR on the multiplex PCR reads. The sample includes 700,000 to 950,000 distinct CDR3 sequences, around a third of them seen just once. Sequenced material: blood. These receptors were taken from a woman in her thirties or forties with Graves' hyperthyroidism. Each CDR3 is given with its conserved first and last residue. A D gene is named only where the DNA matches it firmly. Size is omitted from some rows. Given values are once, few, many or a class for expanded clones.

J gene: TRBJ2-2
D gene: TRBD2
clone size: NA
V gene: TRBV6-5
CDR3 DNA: TGTGCCAGCAGTCCAGGACTAGCGGAGGGCACCGGGGAGCTGTTTTTT
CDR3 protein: CASSPGLAEGTGELFF

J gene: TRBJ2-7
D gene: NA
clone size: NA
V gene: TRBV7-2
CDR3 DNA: TGTGCCAGCAGCGGGGGTAAGGGATACGAGCAGTACTTC
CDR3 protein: CASSGGKGYEQYF

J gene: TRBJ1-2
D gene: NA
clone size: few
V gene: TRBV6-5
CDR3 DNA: TGTGCCAGCAGACGGCTTACCTCTAACTATGGCTACACCTTC
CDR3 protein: CASRRLTSNYGYTF

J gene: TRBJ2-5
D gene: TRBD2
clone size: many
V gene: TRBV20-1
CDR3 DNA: TGCAGTGCTAGCACGCTAGCGGGGGATAACTACGAAGAGACCCAGTACTTC
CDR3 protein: CSASTLAGDNYEETQYF

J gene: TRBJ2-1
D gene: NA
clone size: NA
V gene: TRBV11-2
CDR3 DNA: TGTGCCAGCAGCTTAATAGGGTGGCCCCTGATGTGGCAGTTCTTC
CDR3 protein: CASSLIGWPLMWQFF

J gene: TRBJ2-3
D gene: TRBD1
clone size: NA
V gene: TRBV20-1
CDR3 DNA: TGCAGTGCTAGAGGGACAGGGATTACGCAGTATTTT
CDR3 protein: CSARGTGITQYF

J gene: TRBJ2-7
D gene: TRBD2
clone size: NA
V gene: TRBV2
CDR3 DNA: TGTGCCAGCAGGGATAGCGGGACTAGCAACGAGCAGTACTTC
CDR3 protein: CASRDSGTSNEQYF

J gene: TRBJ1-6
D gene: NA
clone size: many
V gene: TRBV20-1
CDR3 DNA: TGCAGTGCTAGTCTCGGACACTTT
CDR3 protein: CSASLGHF

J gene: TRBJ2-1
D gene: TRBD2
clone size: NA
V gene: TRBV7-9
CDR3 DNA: TGTGCCAGCAGCTTACAGACTAGCGGGGGTAATGAGCAGTTCTTC
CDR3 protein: CASSLQTSGGNEQFF

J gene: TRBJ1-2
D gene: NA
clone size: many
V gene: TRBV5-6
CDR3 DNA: TGTGCCAGCAGCTCTTTGGGGGCGGAAGCCCTCTATGGCTACACCTTC
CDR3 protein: CASSSLGAEALYGYTF

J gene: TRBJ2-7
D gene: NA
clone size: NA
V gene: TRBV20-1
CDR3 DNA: TGCAGTGCTAGAGATCTCGGGACCTTCCCCATCCACAAGCAGTACTTC
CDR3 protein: CSARDLGTFPIHKQYF

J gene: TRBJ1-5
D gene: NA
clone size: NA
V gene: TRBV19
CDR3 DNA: TGTGCCAGTAGTATAGAAGCCGCGACTATGAATCAGCCCCAGCATTTT
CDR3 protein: CASSIEAATMNQPQHF

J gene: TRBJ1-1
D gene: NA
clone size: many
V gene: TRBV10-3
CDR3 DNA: TGTGCCATCAGGGAGCAGGAGAACACTGAAGCTTTCTTT
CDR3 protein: CAIREQENTEAFF

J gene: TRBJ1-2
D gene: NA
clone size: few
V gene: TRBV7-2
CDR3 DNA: TGTGCCAGCAGTTCCAACCCATCTGGACGTAACCCTGGGTATGGCTACACCTTC
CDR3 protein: CASSSNPSGRNPGYGYTF

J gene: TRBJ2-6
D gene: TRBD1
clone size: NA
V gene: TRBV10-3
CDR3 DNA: TGTGCCATCAGTTCCGACAGGGCGGGGGCCAACGTCCTGACTTTC
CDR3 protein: CAISSDRAGANVLTF

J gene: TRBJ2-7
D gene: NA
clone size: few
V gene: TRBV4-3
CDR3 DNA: TGCGCCAGCAGCCAAGGACGGGTATCCTACGAGCAGTACTTC
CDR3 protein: CASSQGRVSYEQYF

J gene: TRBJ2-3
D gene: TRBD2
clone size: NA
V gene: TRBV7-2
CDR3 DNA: TGTGCCAGCAGCTTAGGGGCAGCAGCGGGATGGTATTTT
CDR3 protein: CASSLGAAAGWYF

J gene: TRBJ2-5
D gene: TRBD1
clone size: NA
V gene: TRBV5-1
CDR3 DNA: TGTGCCAGCAGCGACTACTCAGGGGGTGACCAAGAGACCCAGTACTTC
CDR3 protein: CASSDYSGGDQETQYF

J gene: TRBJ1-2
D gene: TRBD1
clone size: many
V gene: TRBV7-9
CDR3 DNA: TGTGCCAGCAGCACAACGGGACAGGGGGTTTGGTATGGCTACACCTTC
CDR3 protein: CASSTTGQGVWYGYTF

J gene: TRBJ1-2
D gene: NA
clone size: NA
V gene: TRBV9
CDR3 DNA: TGTGCCAGCAGCTCCCTTATCGACAGAGACTTAGATGGCTACACCTTC
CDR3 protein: CASSSLIDRDLDGYTF

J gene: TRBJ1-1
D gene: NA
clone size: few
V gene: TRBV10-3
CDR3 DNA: TGTGCCATCAGTGAGTCGTACAGCCCAGGGAACACTGAAGCTTTCTTT
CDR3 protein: CAISESYSPGNTEAFF

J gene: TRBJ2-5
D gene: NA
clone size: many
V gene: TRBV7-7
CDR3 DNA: TGTGCTAGCAGCCTAACCCAGGGGCTCCAAGAGACCCAGTACTTC
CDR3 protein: CASSLTQGLQETQYF

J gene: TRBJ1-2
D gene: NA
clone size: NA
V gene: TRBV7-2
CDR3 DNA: TGTGCCAGCAGCCTCGGACGGAGCTCCAACTATGGCTACACCTTC
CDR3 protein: CASSLGRSSNYGYTF

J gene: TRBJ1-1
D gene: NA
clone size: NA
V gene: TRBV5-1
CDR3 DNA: TGCGCCAGCAGCTTGGAGGGGTACAGCACTGAAGCTTTCTTT
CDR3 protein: CASSLEGYSTEAFF

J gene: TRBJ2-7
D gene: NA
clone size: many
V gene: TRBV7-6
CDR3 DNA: TGTGCCAGCAGCCCCTCCTCCCCTTCCTACGAGCAGTACTTC
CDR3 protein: CASSPSSPSYEQYF

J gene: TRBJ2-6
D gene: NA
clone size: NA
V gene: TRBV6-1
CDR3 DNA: TGTGCCAGCAGTGAAACTGCCTCTGGGGCCAACGTCCTGACTTTC
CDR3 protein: CASSETASGANVLTF

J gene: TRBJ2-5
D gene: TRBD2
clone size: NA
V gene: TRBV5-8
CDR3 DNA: TGTGCCAGCAGCGGGACGGGGGGGCAAGAGACCCAGTACTTC
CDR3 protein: CASSGTGGQETQYF

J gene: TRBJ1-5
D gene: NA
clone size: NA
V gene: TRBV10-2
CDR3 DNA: TGTGCCAGTGGTCCTGACGGGGTACGCAATCAGCCCCAGCATTTT
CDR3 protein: CASGPDGVRNQPQHF

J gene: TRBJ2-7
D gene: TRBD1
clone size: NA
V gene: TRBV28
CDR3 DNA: TGTGCCAGCAGGCCGAACAGGGGGCTTTCGTACGAGCAGTACTTC
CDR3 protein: CASRPNRGLSYEQYF

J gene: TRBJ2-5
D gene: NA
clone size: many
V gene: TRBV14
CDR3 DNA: TGTGCCAGCAGCCACACTTTTGGGACACCGGACGGAGAGACCCAGTACTTC
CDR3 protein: CASSHTFGTPDGETQYF

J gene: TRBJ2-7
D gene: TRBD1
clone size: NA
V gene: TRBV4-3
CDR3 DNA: TGCGCCAGCAGCCAAGTATGGGACAGGGATTTCTCCTACGAGCAGTACTTC
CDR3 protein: CASSQVWDRDFSYEQYF

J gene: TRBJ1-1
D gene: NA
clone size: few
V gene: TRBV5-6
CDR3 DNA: TGTGCCAGCAGCGCCAAATCACTGAACACTGAAGCTTTCTTT
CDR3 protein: CASSAKSLNTEAFF

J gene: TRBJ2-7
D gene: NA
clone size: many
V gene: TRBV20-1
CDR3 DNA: TGCAGTGCTCCTCCCCCAACGGGACTGGGGGCCTACGAGCAGTACTTC
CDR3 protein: CSAPPPTGLGAYEQYF

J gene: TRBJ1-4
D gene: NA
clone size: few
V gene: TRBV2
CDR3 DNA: TGTGCCAGCACGGGAAGATGGGACGAAAAACTGTTTTTT
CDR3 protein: CASTGRWDEKLFF

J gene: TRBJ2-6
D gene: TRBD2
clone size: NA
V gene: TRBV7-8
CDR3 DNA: TGCGCCAGCAGCCAAGATCGGGAGGGGTACTTCTCTGGGGCCAACGTCCTGACTTTC
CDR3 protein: CASSQDREGYFSGANVLTF

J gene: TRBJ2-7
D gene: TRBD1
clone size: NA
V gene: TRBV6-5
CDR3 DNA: TGTGCCAGCAGAAGACAGGGTGGTGAGGATGAGCAGTACTTC
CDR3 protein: CASRRQGGEDEQYF

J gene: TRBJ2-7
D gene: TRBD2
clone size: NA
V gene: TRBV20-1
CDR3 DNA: TGCAGTGCCCCCTCTGCGGGGGGGTCCTACGAGCAGTACTTC
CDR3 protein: CSAPSAGGSYEQYF

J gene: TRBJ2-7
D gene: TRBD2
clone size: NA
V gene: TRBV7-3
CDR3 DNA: TGTGCCAGCAGCCCCGGGACTAGCGGGACTACCTACGAGCAGTACTTC
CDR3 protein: CASSPGTSGTTYEQYF

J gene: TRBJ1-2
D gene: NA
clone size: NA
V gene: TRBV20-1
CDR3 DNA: TGCAGTGCCACGGGGGGCAGGGAGGGTTCTGGCTACACCTTC
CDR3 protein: CSATGGREGSGYTF

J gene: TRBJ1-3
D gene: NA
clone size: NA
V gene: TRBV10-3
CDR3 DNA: TGTGCCATCCTGGGCGCCGCTGGGGCTGGAAACACCATATATTTT
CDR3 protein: CAILGAAGAGNTIYF

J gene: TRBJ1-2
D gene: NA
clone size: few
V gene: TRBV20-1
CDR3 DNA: TGCAGTGCTAGAGATGAATTTGGCAGCTACTATGGCTACACCTTC
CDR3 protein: CSARDEFGSYYGYTF

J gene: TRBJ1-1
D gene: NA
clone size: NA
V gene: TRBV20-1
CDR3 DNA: TGCAGTGCTAGAGATAGGCAGGGACCGACTGAAGCTTTCTTT
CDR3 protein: CSARDRQGPTEAFF

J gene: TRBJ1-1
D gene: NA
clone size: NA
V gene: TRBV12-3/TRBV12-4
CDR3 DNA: TGTGCCAGCAGACCGGGATTGTGGGCCGCTGAAGCTTTCTTT
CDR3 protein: CASRPGLWAAEAFF

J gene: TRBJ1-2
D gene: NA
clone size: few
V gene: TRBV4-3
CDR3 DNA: TGCGCCAGCAGCCAAGTCTACAAAGCTCGCTATGGCTACACCTTC
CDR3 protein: CASSQVYKARYGYTF

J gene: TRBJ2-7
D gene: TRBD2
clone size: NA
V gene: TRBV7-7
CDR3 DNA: TGTGCTAGCAGCCAATCTAGCGGGAGTCTCTACGAGCAGTACTTC
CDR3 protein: CASSQSSGSLYEQYF

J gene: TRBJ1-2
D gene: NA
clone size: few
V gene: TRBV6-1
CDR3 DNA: TGTGCCAGCAGTGGTTACAGGGCGGGGGTGAGGTATGGCTACACCTTC
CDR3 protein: CASSGYRAGVRYGYTF

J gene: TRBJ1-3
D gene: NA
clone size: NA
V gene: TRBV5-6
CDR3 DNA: TGTGCCAGCAGCCGGGGGGGTGGAAACACCATATATTTT
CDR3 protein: CASSRGGGNTIYF

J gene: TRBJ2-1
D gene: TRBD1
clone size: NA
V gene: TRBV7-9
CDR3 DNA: TGTGCCAGCAGCTCCACGGGACAGGGGACCAATGAGCAGTTCTTC
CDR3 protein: CASSSTGQGTNEQFF

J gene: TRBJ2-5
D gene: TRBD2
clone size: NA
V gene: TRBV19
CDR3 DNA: TGTGCCAGTAGTATACGAAGGACTAGCGGAAGCGAAGAGACCCAGTACTTC
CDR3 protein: CASSIRRTSGSEETQYF

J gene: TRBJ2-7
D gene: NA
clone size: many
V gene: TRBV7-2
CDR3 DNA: TGTGCCAGCAGTTTCCGCGACAGAGCCTACGAGCAGTACTTC
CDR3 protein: CASSFRDRAYEQYF

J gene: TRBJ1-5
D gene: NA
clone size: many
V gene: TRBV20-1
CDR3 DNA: TGCAGTGCTAGAGGAGGGGTCTCCAATCAGCCCCAGCATTTT
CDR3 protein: CSARGGVSNQPQHF

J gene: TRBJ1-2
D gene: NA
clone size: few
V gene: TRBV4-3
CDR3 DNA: TGCGCCAGCAGCCCCCGGGCCGATTACTATGGCTACACCTTC
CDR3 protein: CASSPRADYYGYTF

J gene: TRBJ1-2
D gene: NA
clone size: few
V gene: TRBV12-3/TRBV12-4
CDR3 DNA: TGTGCCAGCAGTTTCCTAGGGAGGGGTCCGGAGAACTATGGCTACACCTTC
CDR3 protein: CASSFLGRGPENYGYTF

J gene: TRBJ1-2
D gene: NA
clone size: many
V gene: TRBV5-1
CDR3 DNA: TGTGCCAGCAGCTTGGGCGACAGAAACTATGGCTACACCTTC
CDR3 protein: CASSLGDRNYGYTF

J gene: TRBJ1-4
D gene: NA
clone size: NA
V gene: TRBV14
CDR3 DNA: TGTGCCAGCAGCTTGGTCGGGGATGGGAGTGAAAAACTGTTTTTT
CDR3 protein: CASSLVGDGSEKLFF